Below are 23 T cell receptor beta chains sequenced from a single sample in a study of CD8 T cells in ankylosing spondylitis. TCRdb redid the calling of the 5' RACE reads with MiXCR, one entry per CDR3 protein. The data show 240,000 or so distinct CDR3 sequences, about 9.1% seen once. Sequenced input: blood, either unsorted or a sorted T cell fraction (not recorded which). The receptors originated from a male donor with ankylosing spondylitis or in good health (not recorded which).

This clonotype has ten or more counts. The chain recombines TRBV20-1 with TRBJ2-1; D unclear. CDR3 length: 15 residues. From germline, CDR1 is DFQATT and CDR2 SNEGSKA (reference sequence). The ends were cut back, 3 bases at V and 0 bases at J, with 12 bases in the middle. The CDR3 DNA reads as TGCAGTGCTAGTAATGTCCGGAGCTCCTACAATGAGCAGTTCTTC. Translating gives CSASNVRSSYNEQFF.

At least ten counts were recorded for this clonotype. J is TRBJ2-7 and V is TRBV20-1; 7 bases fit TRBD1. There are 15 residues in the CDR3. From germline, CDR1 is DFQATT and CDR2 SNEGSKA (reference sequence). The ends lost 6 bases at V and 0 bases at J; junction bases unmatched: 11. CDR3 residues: CSALRDSDSSYEQYF. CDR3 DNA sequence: TGCAGTGCCCTAAGGGACAGCGATAGCTCCTACGAGCAGTACTTC.

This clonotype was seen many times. CDR3 in DNA: TGTGCCAGCAGCTTAGAACTCGGAGGGGGCAATGAGCAGTTCTTC. This codes for CASSLELGGGNEQFF. The rearrangement links TRBV11-2 to TRBJ2-1; D is tentatively TRBD1 or TRBD2 (6 bases each). Looked up from germline, CDR1 is SGHAT and CDR2 is FQNNGV. This CDR3 region has 15 residues. Trimming cost V 0 bases and J 6 bases, with 12 bases left between them.

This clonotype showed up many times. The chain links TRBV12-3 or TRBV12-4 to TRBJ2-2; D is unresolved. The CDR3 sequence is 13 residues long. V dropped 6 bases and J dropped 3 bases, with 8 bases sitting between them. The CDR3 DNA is TGTGCCAGCAGCCGGTCAGACACCGGGGAGCTGTTTTTT. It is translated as CASSRSDTGELFF.

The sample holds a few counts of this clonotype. In DNA form, the CDR3 reads TGCGCCAGCAGCCAAGATGGAGGGACAGGGATTTATAAGGGCTACACCTTC. Amino acids: CASSQDGGTGIYKGYTF. The chain has TRBV4-3 and TRBJ1-2; 9 bases agree with TRBD1. The CDR3 has 17 residues. Per the germline V gene, CDR1 is LGHNA and CDR2 is YSLEER. V lost 0 bases, J lost 8 bases, and 13 bases stayed unmatched.

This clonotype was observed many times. CDR3 coding DNA: TGCAGTGCTAGAGATATGGGAAATCAGCCCCAGCATTTT. It translates to CSARDMGNQPQHF. This sequence joins TRBV20-1 and TRBJ1-5, with D uncertain. In germline, CDR1 is DFQATT, CDR2 SNEGSKA (reference sequence). V was trimmed by 0 bases and J by 4 bases, leaving 7 bases between them. This CDR3 is 13 amino acids long.

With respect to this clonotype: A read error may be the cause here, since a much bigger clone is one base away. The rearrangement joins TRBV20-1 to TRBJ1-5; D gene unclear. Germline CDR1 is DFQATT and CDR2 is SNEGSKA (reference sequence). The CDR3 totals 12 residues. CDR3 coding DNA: TGCAGTGCTAGTGTTTACAATCAGCCCCATCATTTT. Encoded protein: CSASVYNQPHHF.

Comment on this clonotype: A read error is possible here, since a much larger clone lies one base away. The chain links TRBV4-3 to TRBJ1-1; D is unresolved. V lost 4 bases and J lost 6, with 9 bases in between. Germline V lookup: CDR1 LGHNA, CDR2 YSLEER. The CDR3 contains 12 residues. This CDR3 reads CASSLSGAEAFF. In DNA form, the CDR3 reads TGCGCCAGCAGCCTCTCGGGCGCTGAAGCTTTCTTT.

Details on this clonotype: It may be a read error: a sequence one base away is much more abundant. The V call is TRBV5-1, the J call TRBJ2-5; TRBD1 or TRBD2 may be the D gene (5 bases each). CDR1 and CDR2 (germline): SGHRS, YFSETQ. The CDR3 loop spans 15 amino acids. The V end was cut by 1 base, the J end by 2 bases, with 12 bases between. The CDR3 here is CASSLSAWGQETQYF. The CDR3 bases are TGCGCCAGCAGCTTGTCAGCATGGGGGCAAGAGACCCAGTACTTC.

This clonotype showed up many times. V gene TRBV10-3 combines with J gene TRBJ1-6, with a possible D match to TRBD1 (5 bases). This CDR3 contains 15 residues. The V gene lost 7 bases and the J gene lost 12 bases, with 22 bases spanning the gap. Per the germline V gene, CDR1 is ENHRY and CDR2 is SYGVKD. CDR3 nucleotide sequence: TGTGCCATCACCAAGGGGACCCTACGGAGGGTACCCCTCCACTTT. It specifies CAITKGTLRRVPLHF.

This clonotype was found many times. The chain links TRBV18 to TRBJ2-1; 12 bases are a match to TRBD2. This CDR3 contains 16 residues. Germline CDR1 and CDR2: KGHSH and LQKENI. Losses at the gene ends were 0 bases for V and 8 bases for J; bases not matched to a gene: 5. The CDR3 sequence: CASSPPGLAGSYEQFF. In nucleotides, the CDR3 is TGTGCCAGCTCACCACCAGGACTAGCGGGGAGCTATGAGCAGTTCTTC.

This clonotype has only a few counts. Here the CDR3 reads CSAWGLAVDTQYF. The CDR3 nucleotides read TGCAGTGCTTGGGGACTAGCGGTAGATACGCAGTATTTT. This chain uses TRBV20-1 with TRBJ2-3; 11 nucleotides align to TRBD2. V shed 5 bases, J shed 5 bases, and the junction held 3 bases outside the gene matches. This CDR3 is built from 13 residues. Germline-derived CDR1 and CDR2 are DFQATT and SNEGSKA (reference sequence).

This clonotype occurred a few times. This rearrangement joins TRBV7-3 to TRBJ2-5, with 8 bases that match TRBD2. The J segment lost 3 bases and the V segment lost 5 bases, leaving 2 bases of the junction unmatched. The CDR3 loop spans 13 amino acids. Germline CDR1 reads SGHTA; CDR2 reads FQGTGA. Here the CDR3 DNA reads TGTGCCAGCAGCCGTAGCGGGGAAGAGACCCAGTACTTC. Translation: CASSRSGEETQYF.

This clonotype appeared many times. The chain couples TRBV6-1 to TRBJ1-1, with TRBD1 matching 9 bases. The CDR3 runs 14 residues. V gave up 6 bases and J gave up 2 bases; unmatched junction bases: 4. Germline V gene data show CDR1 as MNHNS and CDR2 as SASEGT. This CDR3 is CASRTGQGNTEAFF. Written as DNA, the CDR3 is TGTGCCAGCAGGACGGGACAGGGCAACACTGAAGCTTTCTTT.

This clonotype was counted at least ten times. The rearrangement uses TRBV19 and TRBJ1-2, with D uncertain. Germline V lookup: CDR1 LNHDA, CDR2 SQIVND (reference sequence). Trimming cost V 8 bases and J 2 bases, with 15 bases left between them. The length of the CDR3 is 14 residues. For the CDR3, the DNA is TGTGCCAGTTCCCGAGGGATTTTAAACTATGGCTACACCTTC. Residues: CASSRGILNYGYTF.

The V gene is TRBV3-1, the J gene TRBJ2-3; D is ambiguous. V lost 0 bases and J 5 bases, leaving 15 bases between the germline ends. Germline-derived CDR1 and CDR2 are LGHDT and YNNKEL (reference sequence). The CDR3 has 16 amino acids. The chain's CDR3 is CASSQDSGQKQDTQYF. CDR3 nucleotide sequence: TGTGCCAGCAGCCAAGATTCTGGCCAGAAGCAAGATACGCAGTATTTT.

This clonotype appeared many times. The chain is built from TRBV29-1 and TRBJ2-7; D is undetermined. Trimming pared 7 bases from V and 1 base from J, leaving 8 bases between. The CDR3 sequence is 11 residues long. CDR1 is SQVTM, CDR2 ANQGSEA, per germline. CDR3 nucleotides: TGCAGCGCTACAGCGTCCTACGAGCAGTACTTC. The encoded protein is CSATASYEQYF.

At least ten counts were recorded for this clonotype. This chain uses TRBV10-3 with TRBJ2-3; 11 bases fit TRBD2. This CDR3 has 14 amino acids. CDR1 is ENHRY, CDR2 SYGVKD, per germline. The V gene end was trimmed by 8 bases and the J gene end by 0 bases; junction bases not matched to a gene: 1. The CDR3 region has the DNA TGTGCCATCTCTAGCGGGGGGAGCACAGATACGCAGTATTTT. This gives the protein CAISSGGSTDTQYF.

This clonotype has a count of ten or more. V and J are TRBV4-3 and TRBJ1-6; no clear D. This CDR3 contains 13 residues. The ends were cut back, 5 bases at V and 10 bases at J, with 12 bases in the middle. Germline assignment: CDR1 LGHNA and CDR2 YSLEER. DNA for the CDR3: TGCGCCAGCAGCGGTGTAAAGGGCTCACCCCTCCACTTT. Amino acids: CASSGVKGSPLHF.

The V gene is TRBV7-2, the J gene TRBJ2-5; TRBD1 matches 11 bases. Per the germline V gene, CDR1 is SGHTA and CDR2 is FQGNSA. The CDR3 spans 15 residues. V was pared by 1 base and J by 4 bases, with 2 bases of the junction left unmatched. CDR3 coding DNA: TGTGCCAGCAGCTTAGAGGACAGGGGGCGAGAGACCCAGTACTTC. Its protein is CASSLEDRGRETQYF.

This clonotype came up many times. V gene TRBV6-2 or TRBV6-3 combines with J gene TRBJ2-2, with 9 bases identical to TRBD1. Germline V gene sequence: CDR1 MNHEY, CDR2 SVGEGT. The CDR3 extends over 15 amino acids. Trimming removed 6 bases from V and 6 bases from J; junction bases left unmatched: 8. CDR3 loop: CASRGDRGISGELFF. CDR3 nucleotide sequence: TGTGCCAGCAGGGGAGACAGGGGGATTTCCGGGGAGCTGTTTTTT.

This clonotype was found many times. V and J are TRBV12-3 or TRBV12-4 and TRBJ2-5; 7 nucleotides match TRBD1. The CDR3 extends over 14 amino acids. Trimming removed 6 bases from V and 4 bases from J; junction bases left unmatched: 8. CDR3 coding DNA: TGTGCCAGCAGGCAAACAGGGGCCAGAGAGACCCAGTACTTC. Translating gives CASRQTGARETQYF.

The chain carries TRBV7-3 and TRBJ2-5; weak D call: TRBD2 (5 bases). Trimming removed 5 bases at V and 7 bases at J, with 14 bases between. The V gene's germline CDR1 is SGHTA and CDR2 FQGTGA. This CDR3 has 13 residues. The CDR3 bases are TGTGCCAGCAGCGTCGGTTCCGAGGGGACCCAGTACTTC. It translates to CASSVGSEGTQYF.